This paragraph covers one T cell receptor beta chain sequence. Its antigen is undetermined. PCR amplification relied on 60 Vbeta primers (plus 13 Jbeta primers). Generated by immunoSEQ multiplex PCR, the TCRdb table keeps only in-frame clones and is missing some. Counted here are 140,000 to 150,000 clones, roughly 80% occurring once; the ten biggest clones make up approximately 6.3%. Looked up from germline, CDR1 is LGHNA and CDR2 is YNFKEQ. The V segment lost 4 bases and the J segment 2 bases; nucleotides outside the gene matches: 4. The CDR3 has 14 amino acids. This record belongs to a study of cytomegalovirus exposure and HLA in healthy donors. Study conclusions and caveats: Most subjects' HLA-A and HLA-B alleles were reportedly predicted from TCR beta sequences. In a later analysis, more than 15,000 TCR beta sequences were associated with HLA alleles at 0.05 false discovery rate.

The sample was PBMCs. V and J are TRBV4-2 and TRBJ2-5, with 7 bases aligning to TRBD2. This receptor was taken from a woman between 40 and 50 years old in good health and CMV-seropositive. The CDR3 sequence is CASSLGGGQETQYF. In DNA form, the CDR3 reads TGTGCCAGCAGCCTGGGCGGGGGTCAAGAGACCCAGTACTTC.